Listed below are T cell receptor beta chains from one sample, sequenced in a study of TIL therapy for anti-PD-1-resistant metastatic lung cancer. The protocol was immunoSEQ multiplex PCR, while the TCRdb copy is restricted to in-frame clones and leaves out a portion. The repertoire holds tens of thousands of clones, with 73% as singletons. The sequences come from blood, collected at baseline. These receptor sequences come from a person aged 25-80 years with non-small cell lung cancer. The CDR3 runs from the conserved cysteine through the conserved F or W. D genes are given only for firm matches. Clone size appears in some rows only: once, few, many, or a class for an expanded clone.

V gene	D gene	J gene	clone size	CDR3 protein	CDR3 DNA
TRBV14	TRBD2	TRBJ2-7	few	CASSPRFSGINYEQYF	TGTGCCAGCAGCCCCCGATTTAGCGGGATAAACTACGAGCAGTACTTC
TRBV19	-	TRBJ1-2	once	CASTQLPGRSDGYTF	TGTGCCAGTACACAACTCCCGGGACGGTCTGACGGCTACACCTTC
TRBV6-5	-	TRBJ1-4	-	CASSYSTGEGRVFF	TGTGCCAGCAGTTACTCGACAGGCGAGGGTAGGGTGTTTTTT
TRBV7-3	TRBD1	TRBJ1-2	-	CASSPQGGYGYTF	TGTGCCAGCAGCCCCCAGGGGGGTTATGGCTACACCTTC
TRBV29-1	-	TRBJ1-3	-	CSARLPSGNTIYF	TGCAGCGCCCGACTGCCCTCTGGAAACACCATATATTTT
TRBV7-8	TRBD1	TRBJ1-1	-	CASSLDTGGSTEAFF	TGTGCCAGCAGCTTAGATACAGGGGGCTCCACTGAAGCTTTCTTT
TRBV5-6	-	TRBJ1-5	-	CASSSNFRPQHF	TGTGCCAGCAGCTCGAATTTTAGGCCCCAGCATTTT
TRBV7-2	-	TRBJ2-7	-	CASSFVPLDEQYF	TGTGCCAGCAGCTTTGTCCCCTTGGACGAGCAGTACTTC
TRBV2	TRBD2	TRBJ2-5	-	CASSGLADIQETQYF	TGTGCCAGCAGTGGTCTAGCGGATATCCAAGAGACCCAGTACTTC
TRBV6-4	TRBD1	TRBJ1-6	-	CASSPTGDSPLHF	TGTGCCAGCAGCCCGACAGGGGATTCACCCCTCCACTTT
TRBV9	-	TRBJ2-3	-	CASSVGIAGTDTQYF	TGTGCCAGCAGCGTAGGAATAGCGGGCACAGATACGCAGTATTTT
TRBV7-2	-	TRBJ1-2	-	CASSFQAPYGYTF	TGTGCCAGCAGCTTTCAGGCCCCGTATGGCTACACCTTC
TRBV19	-	TRBJ2-3	-	CASSIGHSGLTWGLDTQYF	TGTGCCAGTAGTATAGGGCATAGCGGACTGACTTGGGGTCTAGATACGCAGTATTTT
TRBV2	-	TRBJ2-7	few	CASRSVHEQYF	TGTGCCAGTAGGAGCGTCCACGAGCAGTACTTC
TRBV4-1	TRBD2	TRBJ2-1	-	CASSQGARGGAYNEQFF	TGCGCCAGCAGCCAAGGAGCTCGCGGGGGAGCCTACAATGAGCAGTTCTTC
TRBV30	TRBD2	TRBJ2-7	-	CAWSYSAGPWGQYF	TGTGCCTGGAGTTATTCAGCGGGGCCCTGGGGGCAGTACTTC
TRBV6-5	TRBD2	TRBJ2-7	-	CASRSSGLYEQYF	TGTGCCAGCCGTTCTAGCGGACTCTACGAGCAGTACTTC
TRBV10-3	TRBD2	TRBJ2-3	-	CAISGLAAGTDTQYF	TGTGCCATCAGTGGACTAGCGGCGGGCACAGATACGCAGTATTTT
TRBV20-1	-	TRBJ2-3	-	CSPFFTDTQYF	TGCAGTCCTTTTTTCACAGATACGCAGTATTTT
TRBV7-9	-	TRBJ1-2	-	CASSPSGSYGYTF	TGTGCCAGCAGCCCGTCAGGGTCTTATGGCTACACCTTC
TRBV28	-	TRBJ1-2	-	CASNEGRDYGYTF	TGTGCCAGCAATGAGGGGCGGGACTATGGCTACACCTTC
TRBV6-5	-	TRBJ1-2	few	CASSYLTGPDTF	TGTGCCAGCAGTTACTTAACAGGTCCCGACACCTTC
TRBV25-1	-	TRBJ1-4	few	CASRNKARLFF	TGTGCCAGCAGAAACAAGGCCCGACTGTTTTTT
TRBV27	TRBD2	TRBJ2-3	few	CASSPSLAGGTDTQYF	TGTGCCAGCAGTCCCTCATTAGCGGGGGGGACAGATACGCAGTATTTT
TRBV5-1	-	TRBJ2-5	-	CASSSGVAAEETQYF	TGCGCCAGCAGCTCGGGGGTGGCGGCGGAAGAGACCCAGTACTTC
TRBV27	-	TRBJ2-7	once	CASSLVLGSYEQYF	TGTGCCAGCAGTTTAGTACTGGGGTCCTACGAGCAGTACTTC
TRBV10-3	TRBD1	TRBJ2-1	once	CAILGQGAHNEQFF	TGTGCCATCTTGGGACAGGGGGCCCACAATGAGCAGTTCTTC
TRBV27	TRBD1	TRBJ2-7	-	CASSPGTGYYEQYF	TGTGCCAGCAGCCCCGGGACAGGGTACTACGAGCAGTACTTC
TRBV27	TRBD1	TRBJ2-5	-	CASSPIEPRDRGQETQYF	TGTGCCAGCAGTCCGATAGAACCCCGCGACAGGGGCCAAGAGACCCAGTACTTC
TRBV4-3	TRBD2	TRBJ2-3	-	CASSPSGGSTDTQYF	TGCGCCAGCAGCCCTAGCGGGGGGAGCACAGATACGCAGTATTTT
TRBV14	TRBD2	TRBJ2-2	-	CASSQEERGFAGELFF	TGTGCCAGCAGCCAAGAAGAGCGGGGCTTCGCCGGGGAGCTGTTTTTT
TRBV7-9	-	TRBJ2-5	few	CASGKWAQETQYF	TGTGCCAGCGGGAAATGGGCCCAAGAGACCCAGTACTTC
TRBV15	TRBD2	TRBJ2-3	-	CATSREGLAGVYTQYF	TGTGCCACCAGCAGAGAGGGACTAGCGGGAGTGTATACGCAGTATTTT
TRBV4-1	TRBD2	TRBJ2-1	-	CASSQASGDYNEQFF	TGCGCCAGCAGCCAAGCCAGCGGGGATTACAATGAGCAGTTCTTC
TRBV28	-	TRBJ1-4	-	CASGQGVTNEKLFF	TGTGCCAGCGGTCAGGGTGTGACTAATGAAAAACTGTTTTTT
TRBV28	TRBD1	TRBJ2-7	-	CASSFPSLGQGSNEQYF	TGTGCCAGCAGTTTCCCCTCTCTGGGACAGGGTAGCAACGAGCAGTACTTC
TRBV7-3	TRBD2	TRBJ2-5	-	CASSLTGRGQETQYF	TGTGCCAGCAGCTTAACCGGGCGGGGGCAAGAGACCCAGTACTTC
TRBV15	TRBD2	TRBJ2-1	once	CATRAGGFNEQFF	TGTGCCACCAGGGCGGGGGGGTTCAATGAGCAGTTCTTC
TRBV19	TRBD1	TRBJ1-1	few	CASSIEFSNRGEAFF	TGTGCCAGTAGTATAGAATTTTCGAACAGGGGTGAAGCTTTCTTT
TRBV7-8	TRBD1	TRBJ2-7	-	CASSIGTGLRYEQYF	TGTGCCAGCAGCATCGGGACAGGGTTGCGGTACGAGCAGTACTTC
TRBV4-2	-	TRBJ2-2	once	CASSQAPGLTPGELFF	TGTGCCAGCAGCCAAGCCCCGGGGCTAACTCCCGGGGAGCTGTTTTTT
TRBV28	-	TRBJ1-1	-	CASSPNHFFRAKRTEAFF	TGTGCCAGCAGCCCCAACCATTTCTTCCGGGCCAAGAGGACTGAAGCTTTCTTT
TRBV6-6	-	TRBJ1-2	-	CASSYGSRNSYGYTF	TGTGCCAGCAGTTACGGTAGTCGGAATTCCTATGGCTACACCTTC
TRBV5-6	-	TRBJ1-2	-	CASSLYLGVFDYGYTF	TGTGCCAGCAGCTTGTATTTGGGGGTTTTTGACTATGGCTACACCTTC
TRBV5-4	-	TRBJ2-1	few	CASSLGRNSYNEQFF	TGTGCCAGCAGCTTGGGACGGAATTCCTACAATGAGCAGTTCTTC
TRBV9	-	TRBJ1-3	-	CASSSLSGNTIYF	TGTGCCAGCAGCTCCCTCTCTGGAAACACCATATATTTT
TRBV10-3	TRBD1	TRBJ1-2	-	CAIKGTGEVYGYTF	TGTGCCATCAAAGGAACAGGGGAGGTATATGGCTACACCTTC
TRBV2	-	TRBJ2-3	-	CASSATGRDQDTQYF	TGTGCCAGCAGTGCAACAGGCAGGGACCAGGATACGCAGTATTTT
TRBV9	-	TRBJ2-5	-	CASSTTGMRETQYF	TGTGCCAGCAGCACAACAGGGATGAGGGAGACCCAGTACTTC
TRBV7-9	-	TRBJ1-4	-	CASSPGPSSSNEKLFF	TGTGCCAGCAGCCCCGGCCCGAGTTCATCTAATGAAAAACTGTTTTTT
TRBV2	-	TRBJ2-3	-	CARGSSSTDTQYF	TGTGCCAGAGGCTCCTCTAGCACAGATACGCAGTATTTT
TRBV11-2	TRBD1	TRBJ1-2	-	CASSLQQGRNGYTF	TGTGCCAGCAGCTTACAACAGGGGAGGAATGGCTACACCTTC
TRBV4-1	TRBD1	TRBJ2-2	-	CASSLRQGTGELFF	TGCGCCAGCAGCCTCCGACAGGGGACCGGGGAGCTGTTTTTT
TRBV5-1	TRBD1	TRBJ2-7	-	CASSYTGERYEQYF	TGCGCCAGCAGCTACACAGGGGAGCGCTACGAGCAGTACTTC